This T cell receptor (beta chain) stems from a study of blood T cell repertoires in COVID-19. The data were produced by immunoSEQ multiplex PCR, yet TCRdb's version contains in-frame clones alone and is incomplete. Of about 160,000 clones listed, roughly 90% are singletons. Germline trimming cut 2 bases from V and 6 bases from J; bases unmatched to any gene: 7. Germline V gene lookup returns CDR1 MNHEY and CDR2 SMNVEV (reference sequence). The CDR3 contains 14 residues. The receptor was derived from a woman between 50 and 59 years old who had recovered from COVID-19. The chain couples TRBV27 to TRBJ2-7; 7 bases line up with TRBD1. Sequencing was performed on PBMCs or T cells enriched from blood (not recorded which). In nucleotides, the CDR3 is TGTGCCAGCAGTTTAGCTGCAGGGACAGCCGAGCAGTACTTC. Translation: CASSLAAGTAEQYF.